A selection of T cell receptor beta chains follows, all from one sample in a study of tumor-infiltrating lymphocytes in primary liver carcinoma. TCRdb passed the multiplex PCR reads through MiXCR, listing each CDR3 protein once. Among 95,000 to 100,000 distinct CDR3 sequences listed, approximately 70% were seen once. The sample comprised liver tumor tissue from sampling region 2. Source of these receptors: a woman aged 55-70 years with primary liver carcinoma and hepatitis B virus infection. Each CDR3 is given with its conserved first and last residue.

v_call cdr3_aa
TRBV2 CATRWAADTQYF
TRBV6-1 CAIGFFQDSGANVLTF
TRBV29-1 CSVSAEQSSSHPYEQYF
TRBV19 CASSSPLALYYNEQFF
TRBV11-2 CASSTTEQNTGELSF
TRBV20-1 CSAQTPGLPPEQYF
TRBV6-6 CASNHGPRDGYGYTF
TRBV12-3/TRBV12-4 CDSRINSGGEKLFF
TRBV29-1 CSVEAPPGVGDTGANVLTF
TRBV11-3 CTSSYQGREGPFRPDTQYF
TRBV25-1 CASSEYKEGPTNTGELFF
TRBV5-6 CASSLSRNTEAFF
TRBV28 CASSSQQGSYANTIYF
TRBV11-3 CASSPRGDSGELFF
TRBV10-3 CAITEDGYGYTF
TRBV6-6 CDSSYQGAGQPQHF
TRBV11-3 CACSPGLASGEQSF
TRBV29-1 CSIELDTREPFF
TRBV11-2 CTSSIDRTGDQFF
TRBV5-4 CASSYEWEGRNEQFF
TRBV29-1 CSVEPRTGEGYTF
TRBV7-2 CASSLRAGTNTEAFF
TRBV6-1 CASSGGRHNEQFF
TRBV11-1 CASISVGAGDAEQYF
TRBV29-1 CSVEDPRGRGANVLTF
TRBV14 CARGPGRWAGGPDTQYF
TRBV7-9 CASSIRISSNEQFF
TRBV6-1 CASKGTSGSSYSEQFF
TRBV20-1 CSVITSGHPQYF
TRBV4-1 CASSQTKLAGNINEKFF
TRBV28 CASSSTQGLAGEETQYF